Shown below are 26 T cell receptor beta chains from a single sample sequenced in a study of vaccination effects on CD4 cells after COVID-19. Libraries were prepared by immunoSEQ multiplex PCR; TCRdb keeps only in-frame clonotypes and omits some of them. The profile shows approximately 30,000 clones, 83% of them singletons. ViraFEST expansion of antigen-specific CD4+ T cells with viral peptide pools preceded sequencing. Culture proceeded for more than 8 days, and CD4+ T cells were then isolated. Two-dose vaccination with either BNT162b2 or mRNA-1273 was given to the participants. The antigens these receptors bind are not known. Sequencing was performed on CD4+ T cells from PBMCs cultured with HCoV-NL63 spike peptides, taken after COVID-19 vaccination. These receptors came from a human donor who received a COVID-19 vaccine. Some clones in this sample may be carry-over from other donors' samples.

The chain combines TRBV7-3 with TRBJ1-3; the match to TRBD1 covers 7 bases. V trimming: 4 bases; J trimming: 7 bases; junction bases outside the gene matches: 4. This CDR3 has 13 amino acids. Germline lookup yields CDR1 SGHTA and CDR2 FQGTGA. The CDR3, as DNA: TGTGCCAGCAGCTCCTACAGGGGCAACACCATATATTTT. It specifies CASSSYRGNTIYF.

In its sample, this clone was seen a few times. The J gene is TRBJ1-5, the V gene TRBV3-1 (or the pseudogene TRBV3-2); D remains unclear. Germline CDR1 and CDR2: LGHDT and YNNKEL (reference sequence). The CDR3 contains 15 residues. V was clipped by 1 base and J by 3 bases, with 10 bases between them. The CDR3 protein is CASSQGLNDNQPQHF. CDR3 DNA: TGTGCCAGCAGCCAAGGGTTAAACGACAATCAGCCCCAGCATTTT.

This clone was observed once. CDR3 sequence (DNA): TGCGCCAGCAGCCGTTCGGAGGCTAACACCGGGGAGCTGTTTTTT. Translating it yields CASSRSEANTGELFF. The rearrangement joins TRBV5-1 to TRBJ2-2, with a tentative D call TRBD2 (5 bases). V lost 4 bases to trimming and J lost 2 bases, with 12 bases between them. Germline-derived CDR1 and CDR2 are SGHRS and YFSETQ. This CDR3 spans 15 amino acids.

The V gene is TRBV24-1, the J gene TRBJ1-1; TRBD1 is a possible D gene (6 bases). V was pared by 11 bases and J by 4 bases, with 16 bases between. This CDR3 is 13 amino acids long. Germline CDR1 is KGHDR and CDR2 is SFDVKD. In DNA, the CDR3 is TGTGCCATCGCTCCCAAAGGGGGCACTGAAGCTTTCTTT. As protein: CAIAPKGGTEAFF.

The chain has TRBV5-1 and TRBJ2-5; D gene uncertain. The CDR3 runs to 14 residues. V lost 2 bases to trimming and J lost 3 bases, with 11 bases between them. Germline CDR1 is SGHRS and CDR2 is YFSETQ. The chain's CDR3 is CASSFGATEETQYF. DNA for the CDR3: TGCGCCAGCAGCTTCGGAGCTACCGAAGAGACCCAGTACTTC.

This rearrangement joins TRBV2 to TRBJ1-5, with D maybe TRBD1 (6 bases). This CDR3 comprises 15 residues. CDR1 and CDR2 (germline): SNHLY, FYNNEI. V was trimmed by 3 bases and J by 6 bases, leaving 15 bases between them. In DNA, the CDR3 is TGTGCCAGCAGTGAGCAGGGGATGTTAGGTCAGCCCCAGCATTTT. Protein product: CASSEQGMLGQPQHF.

The rearrangement joins TRBV2 to TRBJ2-2; no clear D. Germline V gives CDR1 SNHLY, CDR2 FYNNEI. This CDR3 has 11 amino acids. Trimming removed 8 bases at V and 3 bases at J, with 4 bases between. The CDR3 DNA reads as TGTGCCAGCCTGTACACCGGGGAGCTGTTTTTT. Amino acids: CASLYTGELFF.

V usage is TRBV6-6 and J usage is TRBJ1-1; weak D call: TRBD1 (6 bases). There are 16 residues in the CDR3. From germline, CDR1 is MNHNY and CDR2 SVGAGI (reference sequence). Trimming took 2 bases from V and 0 from J, leaving 13 bases between them. The CDR3 is CASSYGGQPMNTEAFF. In DNA, the CDR3 is TGTGCCAGCAGTTACGGGGGGCAACCTATGAACACTGAAGCTTTCTTT.

The chain recombines TRBV7-3 with TRBJ1-1; D is perhaps TRBD1 (6 bases). CDR3 length: 18 amino acids. The germline V gene has CDR1 SGHTA and CDR2 FQGTGA. V was pared by 2 bases and J by 1 base, with 20 bases between. The CDR3 DNA is TGTGCCAGCAGCTTACAACCCTTGCCAGGGGCGACGAACACTGAAGCTTTCTTT. It yields the protein CASSLQPLPGATNTEAFF.

The chain carries TRBV7-2 and TRBJ2-7; 7 bases are shared with TRBD2. The V gene end was trimmed by 4 bases and the J gene end by 3 bases; junction bases not matched to a gene: 9. This CDR3 is built from 15 residues. Germline V lookup: CDR1 SGHTA, CDR2 FQGNSA. Here the CDR3 reads CASSSQSGGYYEQYV. The CDR3 nucleotides are TGTGCCAGCAGCTCACAATCCGGGGGGTACTACGAGCAGTACGTC.

The chain couples TRBV6-5 to TRBJ2-1; 7 bases map to TRBD1. This CDR3 has 12 amino acids. The V gene's germline CDR1 is MNHEY and CDR2 SVGAGI. Trimming cost V 10 bases and J 9 bases; bases outside gene matches: 9. The CDR3 region is CATPDRGLEQFF. CDR3 nucleotide sequence: TGTGCCACCCCAGATAGGGGGCTTGAGCAGTTCTTC.

The rearrangement uses TRBV6-5 and TRBJ2-1, with 7 bases fitting TRBD1. The germline gives CDR1 MNHEY, CDR2 SVGAGI. This CDR3 is built from 14 residues. The V segment lost 6 bases and the J segment 3 bases; nucleotides outside the gene matches: 5. The CDR3 spells CASSGTVSYNEQFF. The DNA for the CDR3 is TGTGCCAGCAGCGGGACAGTAAGCTACAATGAGCAGTTCTTC.

The V call is TRBV5-4, the J call TRBJ2-3; D ambiguous. The V and J ends lost 6 bases and 2 bases respectively, with 16 bases between them. This CDR3 has 15 amino acids. Germline CDR1 and CDR2: SGHNT and YYREEE (reference sequence). CDR3 in DNA: TGTGCCAGCACCCTCTCCTTGGCCACCACAGATACGCAGTATTTT. The encoded protein is CASTLSLATTDTQYF.

J is TRBJ1-2 and V is TRBV18; maybe TRBD1 (6 bases). Deletions cut 3 bases from V and 4 bases from J, with 9 bases between. Germline values: CDR1 KGHSH, CDR2 LQKENI. CDR3 length equals 13 residues. The CDR3 is CASSPDSLYGYTF. The CDR3, as DNA: TGTGCCAGCTCACCGGACAGCCTCTATGGCTACACCTTC.

The chain combines TRBV24-1 with TRBJ2-5; TRBD2 matches at 10 bases. J lost 4 bases, V lost 4 bases, and 8 bases had no gene match. Germline V gene sequence: CDR1 KGHDR, CDR2 SFDVKD. The CDR3 is 16 amino acids. CDR3 region: CATSDLAGDSGETQYF. CDR3 in DNA: TGTGCCACCAGTGACCTAGCGGGGGATTCGGGAGAGACCCAGTACTTC.

The V and J genes are TRBV5-1 and TRBJ2-2; a weak D match, TRBD1 (5 bases). This CDR3 contains 15 residues. Germline values: CDR1 SGHRS, CDR2 YFSETQ. V lost 1 base and J 5 bases, leaving 12 bases between the germline ends. The CDR3 reads CASSLIDSRTGELFF. As DNA, the CDR3 is TGCGCCAGCAGCTTGATCGACAGCCGAACCGGGGAGCTGTTTTTT.

The chain links TRBV7-3 to TRBJ2-5; the D gene is possibly TRBD2 (7 bases). The CDR3 totals 13 residues. Germline CDR1 SGHTA, CDR2 FQGTGA. Trimming stripped 5 bases from V and 1 base from J, with 8 bases between. CDR3 residues: CASSAGAQETQYF. CDR3 DNA sequence: TGTGCCAGCAGCGCGGGGGCCCAAGAGACCCAGTACTTC.

This clone showed up just a few times. The chain recombines TRBV7-9 with TRBJ1-6, with TRBD1 identical over 9 bases. From germline, CDR1 is SEHNR and CDR2 FQNEAQ (reference sequence). J was trimmed by 4 bases and V by 3 bases; bases with no gene match: 4. The CDR3 is 16 amino acids. Here the CDR3 reads CASSFGTGSYNSPLHF. CDR3 in DNA: TGTGCCAGCAGCTTCGGGACAGGGTCGTATAATTCACCCCTCCACTTT.

The chain recombines TRBV5-4 with TRBJ2-3; 8 bases align to TRBD2. The V gene's germline CDR1 is SGHNT and CDR2 YYREEE (reference sequence). V was clipped by 7 bases and J by 0 bases; unmatched bases: 16. This CDR3 is built from 18 residues. CDR3 protein: CASLRGGGGSLSTDTQYF. The CDR3 coding sequence is TGTGCCAGCCTCCGGGGGGGCGGGGGGTCTCTAAGCACAGATACGCAGTATTTT. Combining the CDR3 with reference TRBV5-4 and TRBJ2-3 gives the whole variable domain ETGVTQSPTHLIKTRGQQVTLRCSSQSGHNTVSWYQQALGQGPQFIFQYYREEENGRGNFPPRFSGLQFPNYSSELNVNALELDDSALYLCASLRGGGGSLSTDTQYFGPGTRLTVL.

This clone was detected once. The V and J genes are TRBV10-3 and TRBJ1-1; 8 nucleotides match TRBD1. V shed 10 bases and J 1 base; nucleotides not matched to a gene: 8. The CDR3 sequence is 14 residues long. Germline V gene lookup returns CDR1 ENHRY and CDR2 SYGVKD. The CDR3 DNA sequence: TGTGCCAGCTCTGAACAGGGGGGGAACACTGAAGCTTTCTTT. The encoded protein is CASSEQGGNTEAFF.

The genes are TRBV5-5 and TRBJ2-7; 10 bases are shared with TRBD1. Germline assignment: CDR1 SGHKS and CDR2 YYEKEE (reference sequence). The V gene end was trimmed by 5 bases and the J gene end by 4 bases; junction bases not matched to a gene: 9. The CDR3 is 15 residues long. The DNA of the CDR3 is TGTGCCAGCAGATTAGCCGGGACAGGGGTTTACGAGCAGTACGTC. It encodes CASRLAGTGVYEQYV.

The rearrangement links TRBV4-1 to TRBJ2-3; D is possibly TRBD1 or TRBD2 (7 bases each). Between the trimmed V and J ends, which lost 4 bases and 4 bases, there was a span of 21 bases. This CDR3 comprises 17 residues. Germline V gives CDR1 MGHRA, CDR2 YSYEKL. CDR3 region: CASSRRGGLGGADTQYF. DNA for the CDR3: TGCGCCAGCAGCCGCAGGGGGGGACTCGGCGGTGCAGATACGCAGTATTTT.

This chain uses TRBV19 with TRBJ2-6; a weak D match, TRBD1 (6 bases). This CDR3 comprises 17 residues. The germline V gene has CDR1 LNHDA and CDR2 SQIVND (reference sequence). V gave up 5 bases and J gave up 2 bases, with 16 bases separating them. CDR3 residues: CASSVEAGTPGANVLTF. CDR3 coding DNA: TGTGCCAGTAGTGTTGAAGCCGGGACACCTGGGGCCAACGTCCTGACTTTC. Looking up the rest from reference TRBV19 and TRBJ2-6 gives the full variable domain: DGGITQSPKYLFRKEGQNVTLSCEQNLNHDAMYWYRQDPGQGLRLIYYSQIVNDFQKGDIAEGYSVSREKKESFPLTVTSAQKNPTAFYLCASSVEAGTPGANVLTFGAGSRLTVL.

V usage is TRBV4-2 and J usage is TRBJ2-1; TRBD2 matches at 11 bases. Germline V gives CDR1 LGHNA, CDR2 YNFKEQ. V lost 4 bases to trimming and J lost 6 bases; unmatched junction nucleotides: 8. CDR3 length: 16 amino acids. The CDR3, as DNA: TGTGCCAGCAGCCTCCGCCTAGCGGGAGGAGGCAATGAGCAGTTCTTC. It encodes CASSLRLAGGGNEQFF.

The CDR3 DNA reads as TGTGCCAGCCGCTGGGACAGGGGGCCCGGGGAGCTGTTTTTT. Its protein product is CASRWDRGPGELFF. J is TRBJ2-2 and V is TRBV7-2, with TRBD1 matching 12 bases. Unmatched junction bases numbered 4, after V lost 8 bases and J lost 6 bases. CDR1 is SGHTA, CDR2 FQGNSA, per germline. The CDR3 is 14 amino acids.

The CDR3 loop reads CASSYQSTGAGELFF. As DNA, the CDR3 is TGTGCCAGCAGTTACCAATCGACAGGGGCCGGGGAGCTGTTTTTT. V and J are TRBV6-5 and TRBJ2-2, with 8 bases identical to TRBD1. CDR1 and CDR2 (germline): MNHEY, SVGAGI. J was trimmed by 6 bases and V by 2 bases; bases with no gene match: 5. The CDR3 is 15 residues long.